These T cell receptor beta chains were read from a single sample in a study of blood T cell repertoires in COVID-19. Libraries were prepared by immunoSEQ multiplex PCR; TCRdb keeps only in-frame clonotypes and omits some of them. Of about 250,000 clones in the sample, 80% to 85% were seen once. Sequencing was carried out using peripheral blood. Receptors originate from a man aged 50 to 59 with active or convalescent COVID-19. The CDR3 runs from the conserved cysteine through the conserved F or W. Fields, in order: J gene, V gene, clone size, D gene, CDR3 DNA, CDR3 protein. A D gene is named only where the DNA matches it firmly. Where a row states a size, it is once, few, many or the class of an expanded clone; other rows omit it.

J gene: TRBJ1-1
V gene: TRBV6-5
clone size: .
D gene: .
CDR3 DNA: TGTGCCAGCAGTTGGCGGGTGAACACTGAAGCTTTCTTT
CDR3 protein: CASSWRVNTEAFF

J gene: TRBJ2-7
V gene: TRBV7-2
clone size: .
D gene: .
CDR3 DNA: TGTGCCAGCAGCAGTAGGAGGCCCTACGAGCAGTACTTC
CDR3 protein: CASSSRRPYEQYF

J gene: TRBJ1-2
V gene: TRBV30
clone size: .
D gene: .
CDR3 DNA: TGTGCCTGGAGTGTCCCGGGGGTGTTTGAGGGCTACACCTTC
CDR3 protein: CAWSVPGVFEGYTF

J gene: TRBJ1-5
V gene: TRBV15
clone size: .
D gene: .
CDR3 DNA: TGTGCCACCAGCCCCCCGAAAGGGGATCAGCCCCAGCATTTT
CDR3 protein: CATSPPKGDQPQHF

J gene: TRBJ1-3
V gene: TRBV7-2
clone size: .
D gene: TRBD1
CDR3 DNA: TGTGCCAGCAGCACCAGGGACAGCTATGGAAACACCATATATTTT
CDR3 protein: CASSTRDSYGNTIYF

J gene: TRBJ2-1
V gene: TRBV3-1/TRBV3-2
clone size: .
D gene: TRBD2
CDR3 DNA: TGTGCCAGCAGCCAAGCGCCTAGCGGGGACCAGTTCTTC
CDR3 protein: CASSQAPSGDQFF

J gene: TRBJ2-1
V gene: TRBV7-3
clone size: .
D gene: TRBD1
CDR3 DNA: TGTGCCAGCAGCTTAGTAGGGGGCGATGAGCAGTTCTTC
CDR3 protein: CASSLVGGDEQFF

J gene: TRBJ2-7
V gene: TRBV4-1
clone size: .
D gene: .
CDR3 DNA: TGCGCCAGCAGCCAAGAGAGGCTGACCGAGCAGTACTTC
CDR3 protein: CASSQERLTEQYF

J gene: TRBJ2-7
V gene: TRBV11-2
clone size: .
D gene: .
CDR3 DNA: TGTGCCAGCAGAGCCGGTGGGGGCAGGTCCTACGAGCAGTACTTC
CDR3 protein: CASRAGGGRSYEQYF

J gene: TRBJ1-3
V gene: TRBV7-9
clone size: .
D gene: TRBD1
CDR3 DNA: TGTGCCAGCAGCCCTGGACAGGGGCTTGGAAACACCATATATTTT
CDR3 protein: CASSPGQGLGNTIYF

J gene: TRBJ1-2
V gene: TRBV9
clone size: .
D gene: .
CDR3 DNA: TGTGCCAGCAGCCCTCAGACAGGATGGGCCTATGGCTACACCTTC
CDR3 protein: CASSPQTGWAYGYTF

J gene: TRBJ2-3
V gene: TRBV27
clone size: .
D gene: .
CDR3 DNA: TGTGCCAGCAGTTTGAGGCCTCCCCGGGGCACAGATACGCAGTATTTT
CDR3 protein: CASSLRPPRGTDTQYF

J gene: TRBJ1-1
V gene: TRBV10-3
clone size: .
D gene: .
CDR3 DNA: TGTGCCATCAGTGGTGGGACTGTAAAACCTGAAGCTTTCTTT
CDR3 protein: CAISGGTVKPEAFF

J gene: TRBJ2-7
V gene: TRBV30
clone size: .
D gene: .
CDR3 DNA: TGTGCCTGGACCCCGAACACCTACGAGCAGTACTTC
CDR3 protein: CAWTPNTYEQYF

J gene: TRBJ2-2
V gene: TRBV29-1
clone size: .
D gene: TRBD2
CDR3 DNA: TGCAGCGTTGAAACGGGGAGAGGGACTATTTACACCGGGGAGCTGTTTTTT
CDR3 protein: CSVETGRGTIYTGELFF

J gene: TRBJ1-4
V gene: TRBV7-2
clone size: .
D gene: TRBD1
CDR3 DNA: TGTGCCAGCAGCCCCCGCCCGGGACAGAATGAAAAACTGTTTTTT
CDR3 protein: CASSPRPGQNEKLFF

J gene: TRBJ2-1
V gene: TRBV4-1
clone size: .
D gene: .
CDR3 DNA: TGCGCCAGCAGCCAAGAACAGGGCGATAACGGTGAGCAGTTCTTC
CDR3 protein: CASSQEQGDNGEQFF

J gene: TRBJ1-3
V gene: TRBV6-5
clone size: .
D gene: TRBD1
CDR3 DNA: TGTGCCAGCAGCCAAGGGACAGACTCTGGAAACACCATATATTTT
CDR3 protein: CASSQGTDSGNTIYF

J gene: TRBJ1-3
V gene: TRBV10-3
clone size: .
D gene: .
CDR3 DNA: TGTGCCATCAGTGAACAGGGCCCGGGGGGAAACACCATATATTTT
CDR3 protein: CAISEQGPGGNTIYF

J gene: TRBJ1-2
V gene: TRBV5-6
clone size: .
D gene: .
CDR3 DNA: TGTGCCAGCAATACTTGGAGCCCCGGGAGCCAGTCCACCTTC
CDR3 protein: CASNTWSPGSQSTF

J gene: TRBJ2-3
V gene: TRBV5-4
clone size: few
D gene: TRBD1
CDR3 DNA: TGTGCCAGCAGCCCGGACAGGGGATTCACGGATACGCAGTATTTT
CDR3 protein: CASSPDRGFTDTQYF

J gene: TRBJ2-1
V gene: TRBV7-7
clone size: .
D gene: .
CDR3 DNA: TGTGCCAGCAGCGCGGACAAGTACAATGAGCAGTTCTTC
CDR3 protein: CASSADKYNEQFF

J gene: TRBJ2-7
V gene: TRBV5-1
clone size: once
D gene: TRBD1
CDR3 DNA: TGCGCCAGCAGCTTGGTGGACAGGGCCTACGAGCAGTACTTC
CDR3 protein: CASSLVDRAYEQYF

J gene: TRBJ1-4
V gene: TRBV6-5
clone size: .
D gene: TRBD1
CDR3 DNA: TGTGCCAGCAGCCGCGACAGGGGAAATGAAAAACTGTTTTTT
CDR3 protein: CASSRDRGNEKLFF

J gene: TRBJ2-1
V gene: TRBV5-4
clone size: .
D gene: TRBD1
CDR3 DNA: TGTGCCAGCAGTCCCGGGGACAGGGGAAGGAATGAGCAGTTCTTC
CDR3 protein: CASSPGDRGRNEQFF

J gene: TRBJ2-2
V gene: TRBV6-6
clone size: .
D gene: TRBD1
CDR3 DNA: TGTGCCAGCAGGGGGCCGGGACAGAAAAACACCGGGGAGCTGTTTTTT
CDR3 protein: CASRGPGQKNTGELFF

J gene: TRBJ2-3
V gene: TRBV7-2
clone size: .
D gene: .
CDR3 DNA: TGTGCCAGCAGCGGCTCGAGGGGGGGCGAAGTACCGCAGTATTTT
CDR3 protein: CASSGSRGGEVPQYF

J gene: TRBJ1-3
V gene: TRBV5-8
clone size: .
D gene: .
CDR3 DNA: TGTGCCAGCAGCTTGGTTATTAGTGCCTTCTCTGGAAACACCATATATTTT
CDR3 protein: CASSLVISAFSGNTIYF

J gene: TRBJ1-6
V gene: TRBV18
clone size: .
D gene: .
CDR3 DNA: TGTGCCAGCTCACCAATCGACAGGAATTCACCCCTCCACTTT
CDR3 protein: CASSPIDRNSPLHF

J gene: TRBJ1-1
V gene: TRBV29-1
clone size: .
D gene: .
CDR3 DNA: TGCAGCGTTGAAAAAGCAGGGTTGAACACTGAAGCTTTCTTT
CDR3 protein: CSVEKAGLNTEAFF

J gene: TRBJ2-1
V gene: TRBV28
clone size: .
D gene: TRBD2
CDR3 DNA: TGTGCCAGCAGTTCTCCCAGCGGGGGGGCCTACAATGAGCAGTTCTTC
CDR3 protein: CASSSPSGGAYNEQFF

J gene: TRBJ2-1
V gene: TRBV7-9
clone size: once
D gene: .
CDR3 DNA: TGTGCCAGCAGCGGAGATAGTGAGCAGTTCTTC
CDR3 protein: CASSGDSEQFF

J gene: TRBJ1-2
V gene: TRBV27
clone size: .
D gene: TRBD1
CDR3 DNA: TGTGCCAGCAGTTTACGGACAGGGGGCGACTATGGCTACACCTTC
CDR3 protein: CASSLRTGGDYGYTF

J gene: TRBJ1-2
V gene: TRBV29-1
clone size: .
D gene: TRBD1
CDR3 DNA: TGCAGCGCCGACAGGGCCGGCTATGGCTACACCTTC
CDR3 protein: CSADRAGYGYTF

J gene: TRBJ1-3
V gene: TRBV28
clone size: .
D gene: .
CDR3 DNA: TGTGCCAGCAGGCCCGCGAGAGCTGGAAACACCATATATTTT
CDR3 protein: CASRPARAGNTIYF

J gene: TRBJ1-5
V gene: TRBV20-1
clone size: once
D gene: TRBD1
CDR3 DNA: TGCAGTGCTAGTACAGGGGGCGAGCAGCCCCAGCATTTT
CDR3 protein: CSASTGGEQPQHF

J gene: TRBJ1-1
V gene: TRBV6-5
clone size: .
D gene: TRBD1
CDR3 DNA: TGTGCCAGCAGTTCCAACGCAGGGGGGTCCACTGAAGCTTTCTTT
CDR3 protein: CASSSNAGGSTEAFF

J gene: TRBJ1-1
V gene: TRBV2
clone size: .
D gene: TRBD1
CDR3 DNA: TGTGCCAGCAGTGAAGCACGGGGACAGAATGAAGCTTTCTTT
CDR3 protein: CASSEARGQNEAFF

J gene: TRBJ1-2
V gene: TRBV7-8
clone size: .
D gene: TRBD1
CDR3 DNA: TGTGCCAGCAGCTTAGTCTTAGGGGGCAACTATGGCTACACCTTC
CDR3 protein: CASSLVLGGNYGYTF

J gene: TRBJ1-4
V gene: TRBV28
clone size: .
D gene: TRBD1
CDR3 DNA: TGTGCCAGCAGTGCCTCGGGGACAGGGCTTGAAAAACTGTTTTTT
CDR3 protein: CASSASGTGLEKLFF

J gene: TRBJ2-7
V gene: TRBV7-2
clone size: once
D gene: .
CDR3 DNA: TGTGCCAGCAGCGAAGACAGGTTTACTTACTCCTACGAGCAGTACTTC
CDR3 protein: CASSEDRFTYSYEQYF

J gene: TRBJ2-1
V gene: TRBV7-9
clone size: .
D gene: .
CDR3 DNA: TGTGCCAGCAGCTTAGCTCGGGGATCCTACAATGAGCAGTTCTTC
CDR3 protein: CASSLARGSYNEQFF

J gene: TRBJ1-6
V gene: TRBV24-1
clone size: .
D gene: .
CDR3 DNA: TGTGCCACCAGTGATTTGGAGGCAGGGTCCTACCTTAATTCACCCCTCCACTTT
CDR3 protein: CATSDLEAGSYLNSPLHF

J gene: TRBJ1-1
V gene: TRBV28
clone size: .
D gene: .
CDR3 DNA: TGTGCCAGCTTCGATGGAGGGATGAACACTGAAGCTTTCTTT
CDR3 protein: CASFDGGMNTEAFF

J gene: TRBJ1-4
V gene: TRBV7-3
clone size: .
D gene: .
CDR3 DNA: TGTGCCAGCAGCTCCCAGGCAACTAATGAAAAACTGTTTTTT
CDR3 protein: CASSSQATNEKLFF